The 24 T cell receptor beta chains listed next were all sequenced from one sample in a study of T cell responses to AZD1222 COVID-19 vaccine. Clones were read by immunoSEQ multiplex PCR, and TCRdb kept only the in-frame ones, dropping some. The repertoire consists of 95,000 to 150,000 clones, with over 75% occurring once and the leading ten covering 4% to 5%. The sample consisted of peripheral blood, taken 28 days after the second dose of the MenACWY control vaccine. These receptors all stem from an adult who received the MenACWY meningococcal vaccine as a control.

The chain recombines TRBV7-2 with TRBJ2-1, with D perhaps assigned TRBD1 or TRBD2 (6 bases each). V lost 5 bases to trimming and J lost 3 bases, with 17 bases between them. Looked up from germline, CDR1 is SGHTA and CDR2 is FQGNSA. This CDR3 contains 16 residues. The CDR3 nucleotides are TGTGCCAGCAGCCCCAATGGGGGGCGCCTCTACAATGAGCAGTTCTTC. It codes for CASSPNGGRLYNEQFF.

CDR3 in amino acids: CASSGWAGNYGYTF. In DNA, the CDR3 is TGTGCCAGCAGTGGGTGGGCAGGGAACTATGGCTACACCTTC. The chain employs TRBV2 and TRBJ1-2; D might be TRBD1 (5 bases). The germline gives CDR1 SNHLY, CDR2 FYNNEI. CDR3 size: 14 residues. V gave up 4 bases and J gave up 2 bases, with 11 bases separating them. The entire variable domain, with the rest obtained from reference TRBV2 and TRBJ1-2, is as follows: EPEVTQTPSHQVTQMGQEVILRCVPISNHLYFYWYRQILGQKVEFLVSFYNNEISEKSEIFDDQFSVERPDGSNFTLKIRSTKLEDSAMYFCASSGWAGNYGYTFGSGTRLTVV.

This clone showed up just once. J is TRBJ2-7 and V is TRBV6-2 or TRBV6-3; no clear D gene. Between the trimmed V and J ends, which lost 3 bases and 3 bases, there was a span of 12 bases. The germline V gene has CDR1 MNHEY and CDR2 SVGEGT. The CDR3 has 14 residues. CDR3 nucleotide sequence: TGTGCCAGCAGTTATGTGGGGTTTGTCTACGAGCAGTACGTC. Its protein is CASSYVGFVYEQYV.

The chain joins TRBV27 to TRBJ2-7; 9 bases align to TRBD1. V shed 4 bases, J shed 7 bases, and the junction held 14 bases outside the gene matches. CDR1 and CDR2 (germline): MNHEY, SMNVEV (reference sequence). This CDR3 is 16 amino acids long. CDR3 DNA: TGTGCCAGCAGTTCCCGGGACAGGGTTTTCCTCGGGGAGCAGTACGTC. It specifies CASSSRDRVFLGEQYV.

The chain recombines TRBV19 with TRBJ1-2, with TRBD1 as a possible D gene (5 bases). Germline V gives CDR1 LNHDA, CDR2 SQIVND (reference sequence). V lost 6 bases and J lost 8, with 22 bases in between. This CDR3 contains 15 residues. CDR3 residues: CASRVGKDTGRGYTF. The CDR3 nucleotides read TGTGCCAGTAGGGTGGGGAAGGACACCGGTAGGGGCTACACCTTC. Using reference TRBV19 and TRBJ1-2 for the parts outside the CDR3, the full variable domain is DGGITQSPKYLFRKEGQNVTLSCEQNLNHDAMYWYRQDPGQGLRLIYYSQIVNDFQKGDIAEGYSVSREKKESFPLTVTSAQKNPTAFYLCASRVGKDTGRGYTFGSGTRLTVV.

The chain recombines TRBV7-9 with TRBJ2-7, with D perhaps TRBD1 (5 bases). Trimming removed 2 bases from V and 3 bases from J, with 23 bases in between. Germline values: CDR1 SEHNR, CDR2 FQNEAQ (reference sequence). The length of the CDR3 is 18 residues. The CDR3 loop reads CASSLRFSPQGVDYEQYF. The CDR3 DNA reads as TGTGCCAGCAGCTTACGATTCTCACCCCAGGGTGTGGACTACGAGCAGTACTTC.

The chain couples TRBV11-1 to TRBJ2-2, with 8 nucleotides matching TRBD1. Germline V gene sequence: CDR1 SGHAT, CDR2 FQDESV (reference sequence). V lost 5 bases and J lost 4; bases outside the gene matches: 9. The CDR3 extends over 16 amino acids. The CDR3 loop reads CASSTRDRLLTGELFF. DNA for the CDR3: TGTGCCAGCAGCACCCGGGACAGGCTTCTCACCGGGGAGCTGTTTTTT.

The genes are TRBV28 and TRBJ1-6; 12 nucleotides match TRBD1. V shed 7 bases and J 9 bases; nucleotides not matched to a gene: 7. This CDR3 contains 15 residues. CDR1 and CDR2 (germline): MDHEN, SYDVKM. In DNA, the CDR3 is TGTGCCAGCATGGGGGGGACAGGGGGCAGTTCACCCCTCCACTTT. It codes for CASMGGTGGSSPLHF. The full variable domain, rest sourced from reference TRBV28 and TRBJ1-6, is DVKVTQSSRYLVKRTGEKVFLECVQDMDHENMFWYRQDPGLGLRLIYFSYDVKMKEKGDIPEGYSVSREKKERFSLILESASTNQTSMYLCASMGGTGGSSPLHFGNGTRLTVT.

This clone has a single count. The chain combines TRBV6-6 with TRBJ1-5; possible D gene TRBD1, 5 bases. Germline CDR1 reads MNHNY; CDR2 reads SVGAGI (reference sequence). Trimming removed 8 bases at V and 1 base at J, with 9 bases between. This CDR3 is built from 13 residues. The CDR3 bases are TGTGCCAGCGTAGACAGCAGCAATCAGCCCCAGCATTTT. Amino acid sequence: CASVDSSNQPQHF.

This chain connects TRBV28 to TRBJ1-1, with D possibly matching TRBD1 (5 bases). The CDR3 spans 16 residues. Germline CDR1 is MDHEN and CDR2 is SYDVKM. V lost 5 bases and J 2 bases, leaving 18 bases between the germline ends. The CDR3 sequence: CASSVQGPTDNTEAFF. The CDR3, as DNA: TGTGCCAGCAGTGTCCAGGGACCTACAGACAACACTGAAGCTTTCTTT.

The genes are TRBV7-6 and TRBJ2-3; 7 bases match TRBD2. The CDR3 is made up of 17 amino acids. The germline V gene has CDR1 SGHVS and CDR2 FNYEAQ. Trimming took 1 base from V and 4 from J; bases not matched to a gene: 11. CDR3 DNA sequence: TGTGCCAGCAGCTTAGGAGCACTAGCGAGAGTCGCAGATACGCAGTATTTT. This encodes CASSLGALARVADTQYF.

The V call is TRBV28, the J call TRBJ2-7; 7 nucleotides line up with TRBD2. The CDR3 length is 16 residues. V was clipped by 4 bases and J by 5 bases; unmatched bases: 14. Germline lookup yields CDR1 MDHEN and CDR2 SYDVKM. DNA of the CDR3: TGTGCCAGCAGTTCCTCGGGATGGGCGGGAGACAACGAGCAGTACTTC. Amino acid sequence: CASSSSGWAGDNEQYF.

V gene TRBV15 combines with J gene TRBJ2-4; tentative D call: TRBD1 (5 bases). Trimming shortened V by 0 bases and J by 6 bases, and 12 bases separated the two germline ends. From germline, CDR1 is LNHNV and CDR2 YYDKDF (reference sequence). This CDR3 is 15 amino acids long. Here the CDR3 reads CATSRDRGSGNIQYF. In nucleotides, the CDR3 is TGTGCCACCAGCAGAGATAGGGGCTCGGGAAACATTCAGTACTTC. The full variable domain, its missing parts supplied by reference TRBV15 and TRBJ2-4, is DAMVIQNPRYQVTQFGKPVTLSCSQTLNHNVMYWYQQKSSQAPKLLFHYYDKDFNNEADTPDNFQSRRPNTSFCFLDIRSPGLGDTAMYLCATSRDRGSGNIQYFGAGTRLSVL.

This chain uses TRBV5-1 with TRBJ2-2, with D hard to call. The CDR3 consists of 14 residues. CDR1 is SGHRS, CDR2 YFSETQ, per germline. The V gene lost 0 bases and the J gene lost 4 bases, with 7 bases spanning the gap. The CDR3 is CASSLDSGTGELFF. The DNA of the CDR3 is TGCGCCAGCAGCTTGGATTCGGGCACCGGGGAGCTGTTTTTT.

V is TRBV27 and J is TRBJ2-7; 7 bases map to TRBD1. Germline CDR1 and CDR2: MNHEY and SMNVEV (reference sequence). The CDR3 runs to 14 residues. J gave up 2 bases and V 5 bases, and 6 bases lay outside the gene matches. The CDR3 sequence is CASSVTGRTYEQYV. The CDR3 region has the DNA TGTGCCAGCAGTGTGACAGGGCGTACCTACGAGCAGTACGTC.

This chain joins TRBV27 and TRBJ2-3, with D perhaps given as TRBD1 or TRBD2 (5 bases each). The CDR3 runs to 16 residues. V was trimmed by 4 bases and J by 0 bases, leaving 14 bases between them. Germline V CDR1 and CDR2: MNHEY, SMNVEV (reference sequence). The CDR3 sequence is CASSSINGASTDTQYF. CDR3 DNA sequence: TGTGCCAGCAGTTCAATCAACGGGGCTAGCACAGATACGCAGTATTTT.

The chain uses TRBV4-3 and TRBJ1-3; 9 bases are shared with TRBD1. The CDR3 is 15 residues long. Per germline, CDR1 LGHNA and CDR2 YSLEER. Losses at the gene ends were 4 bases for V and 4 bases for J; bases not matched to a gene: 5. The DNA for the CDR3 is TGCGCCAGCAGCCGCGGGACAGGGTCCGGAAACACCATATATTTT. Its translation: CASSRGTGSGNTIYF.

This clone was seen only once. The genes are TRBV11-2 and TRBJ1-2; D is possibly TRBD1 (5 bases). Germline assignment: CDR1 SGHAT and CDR2 FQNNGV. The CDR3 is 12 amino acids. V was shortened by 1 base and J by 8 bases, with 8 bases between the two germline ends. CDR3 loop: CASSLGGTGYTF. DNA for the CDR3: TGTGCCAGCAGCTTAGGAGGGACCGGCTACACCTTC.

The rearrangement joins TRBV29-1 to TRBJ2-5; D not certain. CDR3 size: 13 residues. V lost 7 bases and J 1 base, leaving 13 bases between the germline ends. The V gene's germline CDR1 is SQVTM and CDR2 ANQGSEA. CDR3 DNA: TGCAGCGCCCTCGGGCTAACCCAAGAGACCCAGTACTTC. Amino acid sequence: CSALGLTQETQYF. The full variable domain, rest sourced from reference TRBV29-1 and TRBJ2-5, is SAVISQKPSRDICQRGTSLTIQCQVDSQVTMMFWYRQQPGQSLTLIATANQGSEATYESGFVIDKFPISRPNLTFSTLTVSNMSPEDSSIYLCSALGLTQETQYFGPGTRLLVL.

This clone showed up just once. The chain couples TRBV18 to TRBJ2-1; 15 positions agree with TRBD2. The trim removed 6 bases at V and 2 bases at J, leaving 8 bases unmatched. The CDR3 totals 18 residues. The germline V gene has CDR1 KGHSH and CDR2 LQKENI. The CDR3 is CASSPGTSGRSPYNEQFF. CDR3 sequence (DNA): TGTGCCAGCTCCCCCGGGACTAGCGGGAGGTCCCCCTACAATGAGCAGTTCTTC.

This clone was recorded only once. This sequence joins TRBV29-1 and TRBJ2-3, with 11 bases that match TRBD2. Per germline, CDR1 SQVTM and CDR2 ANQGSEA. The V segment lost 6 bases and the J segment 1 base; nucleotides outside the gene matches: 6. The CDR3 is 15 amino acids. CDR3 sequence reads: CSVATSGARTDTQYF. CDR3 DNA sequence: TGCAGCGTGGCGACTAGCGGGGCACGCACAGATACGCAGTATTTT.

The V gene is TRBV5-4, the J gene TRBJ1-1; unclear D gene. There are 15 residues in the CDR3. Germline lookup yields CDR1 SGHNT and CDR2 YYREEE (reference sequence). The V end lost 0 bases, the J end lost 5 bases, and 14 bases lay between the germline ends. The chain's CDR3 is CASSLGSGVGTEAFF. The CDR3 DNA reads as TGTGCCAGCAGCTTGGGGTCGGGAGTAGGTACTGAAGCTTTCTTT.

The chain is built from TRBV27 and TRBJ2-7, with unresolved D. In germline, CDR1 is MNHEY, CDR2 SMNVEV (reference sequence). V was cut by 3 bases and J by 6 bases, with 12 bases left in between. This CDR3 has 13 amino acids. CDR3 sequence reads: CASSFASIGEQYF. CDR3 DNA: TGTGCCAGCAGTTTTGCTAGTATCGGCGAGCAGTACTTC.

The chain has TRBV27 and TRBJ2-3; 7 bases match TRBD1. CDR1 is MNHEY and CDR2 is SMNVEV in the germline V gene (reference sequence). V lost 7 bases to trimming and J lost 2 bases; unmatched junction nucleotides: 3. This CDR3 region has 13 residues. CDR3 amino acids: CASMDRNTDTQYF. CDR3 coding DNA: TGTGCCAGCATGGACAGGAACACAGATACGCAGTATTTT.